The T cell receptor (beta chain) under discussion was sequenced for a study of blood T cell repertoires in COVID-19. In germline, CDR1 is MNHEY, CDR2 SVGAGI. The CDR3 consists of 15 residues. The V gene lost 0 bases and the J gene lost 2 bases, with 8 bases spanning the gap. This clone was seen just once. Assay: immunoSEQ multiplex PCR; the TCRdb copy retains only in-frame clones and omits some. The sample lists approximately 230,000 clones, around 86% seen once, with around 1.7% in the top ten. Assignments of participants to cohorts depended upon their own reported clinical history. Before being deemed recovered, Cohort 3 donors had two negative PCRs, clearance, or symptom resolution.

The V and J genes are TRBV6-5 and TRBJ1-5; tentative D call: TRBD1 (5 bases). Sample: PBMCs or T cells enriched from blood (not recorded which). This TCR came from a man between 35 and 55 years old who had recovered from COVID-19. CDR3 in amino acids: CASSYSSTGNQPQHF. The DNA of the CDR3 is TGTGCCAGCAGTTACTCTTCGACAGGCAATCAGCCCCAGCATTTT.